The source of this T cell receptor (beta chain) is a study of T-cell reconstitution after alpha-beta-depleted transplantation in children. Whole-study results and caveats: Counts and diversity of T cells one year after transplant came mostly from newly produced T cells. After transplant, at about two months, alpha-beta T cells were reportedly derived from several hundred expanded graft clones. Some patients owed their high day-60 TCRbeta diversity to surviving recipient T cells and thymic progenitors.

Preparing the TCRbeta library involved the use of unique molecular identifiers. TCRdb re-called the PCR reads with MiXCR, one entry per CDR3 protein. The table records about 340,000 distinct CDR3 sequences, about 17% of them present only once. In regard to this clonotype: Its antigen is still unknown.

CDR3 length equals 15 residues. Germline CDR1 reads SGHNT; CDR2 reads YYREEE (reference sequence). V trimming: 2 bases; J trimming: 2 bases; junction bases outside the gene matches: 4. The V call is TRBV5-4, the J call TRBJ2-5; 9 bases line up with TRBD2. The clonotype comes from a male patient aged 2-15 years who had a stem cell transplant for acute lymphoblastic leukemia, so the T cells may come from the graft donor. This material consisted of PBMCs, mostly from graft donor cells, taken 360 days after TCRalphabeta/CD19-depleted stem cell transplant. Written as DNA, the CDR3 is TGTGCCAGCAGCTTACCTAGCGGGGTACAAGAGACCCAGTACTTC. Protein product: CASSLPSGVQETQYF.